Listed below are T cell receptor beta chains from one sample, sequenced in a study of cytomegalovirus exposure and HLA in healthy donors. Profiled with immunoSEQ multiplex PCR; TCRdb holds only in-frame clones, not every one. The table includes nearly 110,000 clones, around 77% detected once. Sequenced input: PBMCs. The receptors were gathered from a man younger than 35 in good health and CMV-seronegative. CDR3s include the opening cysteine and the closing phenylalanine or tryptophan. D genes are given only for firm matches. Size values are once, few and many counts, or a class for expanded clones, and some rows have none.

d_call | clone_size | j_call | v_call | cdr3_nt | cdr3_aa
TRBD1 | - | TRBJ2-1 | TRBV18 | TGTGCCAGCTCCCGGAACAGGGGGGAAAATGAGCAGTTCTTC | CASSRNRGENEQFF
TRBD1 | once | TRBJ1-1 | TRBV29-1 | TGCAGCGTTACGACAGGGGGGAACACTGAAGCTTTCTTT | CSVTTGGNTEAFF
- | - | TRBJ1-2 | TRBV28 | TGTGCCAGCACTCTCGGGGAGTTTAACTATGGCTACACCTTC | CASTLGEFNYGYTF
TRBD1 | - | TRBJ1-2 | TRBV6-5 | TGTGCCAGCAGTCTCCAACAGGGGAGGAACTATGGCTACCCCTTC | CASSLQQGRNYGYPF
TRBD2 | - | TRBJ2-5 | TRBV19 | TGTGCCAGTAGGCCCACTAGCGGGGGGCCAGAGACCCAGTACTTC | CASRPTSGGPETQYF
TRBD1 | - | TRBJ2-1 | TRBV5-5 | TGCGCCAGCAGCCAAGATCCAGGGGGTTACAATGAGCAGTTCTTC | CASSQDPGGYNEQFF
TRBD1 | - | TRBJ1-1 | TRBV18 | TGTGCCAGCTCACCCTTCGGACAGGGACTTATGAACACTGAAGCTTTCTTT | CASSPFGQGLMNTEAFF
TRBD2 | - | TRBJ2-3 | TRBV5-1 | TGCGCCAGCAGCTCGGGACTAGCGGGGGGCCGGTCCATGGATACGCAGTATTTT | CASSSGLAGGRSMDTQYF
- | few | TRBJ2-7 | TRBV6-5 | TGTGCCAGCAGTTACTCCCCTCCCTCCGAGCAGTACTTC | CASSYSPPSEQYF
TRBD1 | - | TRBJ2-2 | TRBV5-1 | TGCGCCAGCACAAAGGGACAGGGGGCTAACACCGGGGAGCTGTTTTTT | CASTKGQGANTGELFF
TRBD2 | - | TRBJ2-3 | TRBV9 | TGTGCCAGCAGCGCGCGACTAGCTCCACTCACAGATACGCAGTATTTT | CASSARLAPLTDTQYF
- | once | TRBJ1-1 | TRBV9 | TGTGCCAGCAGCCCCCTGGGGGGGGGTGCGAACACTGAAGCTTTCTTT | CASSPLGGGANTEAFF
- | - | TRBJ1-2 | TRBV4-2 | TGTGCCAGCAGCCACCCCCCGGCAGCAGGTACTAACTATGGCTACACCTTC | CASSHPPAAGTNYGYTF
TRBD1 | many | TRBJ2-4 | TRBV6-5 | TGTGCCACCGGACAGGGGGCGGATGGCAAAAACATTCAGTACTTC | CATGQGADGKNIQYF
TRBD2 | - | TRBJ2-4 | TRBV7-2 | TGTGCCAGCAGCTTAGTCGGCAGCCGGGGGGAAAACATTCAGTACTTC | CASSLVGSRGENIQYF
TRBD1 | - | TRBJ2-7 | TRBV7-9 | TGTGCCAGCAGCTCGCCCCTACAGGGGGTCTCCTACGAGCAGTACTTC | CASSSPLQGVSYEQYF
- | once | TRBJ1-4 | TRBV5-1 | TGCGCCAGCAGCACCCTGGGAGGGTCCGATGAAAAACTGTTTTTT | CASSTLGGSDEKLFF
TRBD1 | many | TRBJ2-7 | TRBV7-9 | TGTGCCAGCAGCTACCGGGACAGGGGTAAAGGCGAGCAGTACTTC | CASSYRDRGKGEQYF
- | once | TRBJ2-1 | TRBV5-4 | TGTGCCAGCAGCCTTATTTCCGTAGGGGGGGCACATGAGCAGTTCTTC | CASSLISVGGAHEQFF
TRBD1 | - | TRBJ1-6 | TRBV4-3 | TGCGCCAGCAGCCAGGCAGGGGGAGATTCACCCCTCCACTTT | CASSQAGGDSPLHF
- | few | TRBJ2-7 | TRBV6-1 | TGTGCCAGCAGTGAACAGGGGTACGTCGCCGAGCAGTACTTC | CASSEQGYVAEQYF
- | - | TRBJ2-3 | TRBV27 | TGTGCCAGCAGTTTCCTGGGCCCCTCGAAAGATACGCAGTATTTT | CASSFLGPSKDTQYF
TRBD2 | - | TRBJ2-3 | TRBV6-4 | TGTGCCAGCAGCCCGACTAGCGGGGGGGCAGATACGCAGTATTTT | CASSPTSGGADTQYF
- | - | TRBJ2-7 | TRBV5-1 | TGCGCCAGCAGCCCCGATGGCGAGACAGTCCTACTTTCCTACGAGCAGTACTTC | CASSPDGETVLLSYEQYF
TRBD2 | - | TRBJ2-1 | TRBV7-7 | TGTGCCAGCAGCTTCGGTCCGGGGGGGCCGGACAATGAGCAGTTCTTC | CASSFGPGGPDNEQFF